This is a list of T cell receptor beta chains from one sample in a study of blood T cell repertoires in COVID-19. Method: immunoSEQ multiplex PCR; TCRdb's copy keeps in-frame clones and lacks some. This sample has roughly 52,000 clones, with 86% found just once. Sequencing was done on a sample of peripheral blood. These receptors came from a woman over 75 with acute or convalescent COVID-19. Both conserved end residues are trimmed from each CDR3. The D gene is left open where the match is weak.

D	V	J	CDR3
NA	TRBV4-1	TRBJ1-5	ASSQGRDQPQH
NA	TRBV10-3	TRBJ2-3	AISPEGSTDTQY
TRBD1	TRBV7-9	TRBJ2-1	ASHRGHNEQF
TRBD1	TRBV12-5	TRBJ1-4	ASGSGQVKEKLF
NA	TRBV10-1	TRBJ2-1	ASASGGSSYNEQF
NA	TRBV2	TRBJ1-2	ASSPPWTASGGYT
TRBD1	TRBV7-8	TRBJ1-5	ASSPMVGQGNQPQH
NA	TRBV11-2	TRBJ1-5	ASSLGEGRQPQH
TRBD2	TRBV5-6	TRBJ2-1	ASSLDLGTSGVNEQF
NA	TRBV27	TRBJ1-5	ASSLEGFGNQPQH
TRBD2	TRBV18	TRBJ2-3	ASSLGPGTREQY
NA	TRBV21-1	TRBJ1-1	ASSKAVRHYGIGEAF
TRBD1	TRBV5-1	TRBJ1-3	ASSLGQGSSGNTIY
NA	TRBV7-9	TRBJ2-3	ASSLGGGERTQY
NA	TRBV6-5	TRBJ1-2	ASTGKTHGYT
TRBD2	TRBV3-1/TRBV3-2	TRBJ2-3	ASSQGLAGATDTQY
TRBD1	TRBV25-1	TRBJ1-1	ASRIQGAFAEAF
NA	TRBV10-3	TRBJ2-7	AIMKQGGDEQY
TRBD2	TRBV3-1/TRBV3-2	TRBJ2-6	ASSQTSGGTGANVLT
NA	TRBV2	TRBJ1-2	ASSETGQGLGGYT
TRBD1	TRBV5-6	TRBJ1-6	ASSSRTGFVSPLH
NA	TRBV28	TRBJ1-6	ASSLLYSPLH
TRBD2	TRBV9	TRBJ2-3	ASSVERGGPDTQY
TRBD2	TRBV30	TRBJ2-2	AWSVILAGGFGELF
NA	TRBV15	TRBJ1-4	ATSRAQTGEKLF
TRBD1	TRBV5-1	TRBJ1-1	ASSLVAQTGGAEAF
TRBD1	TRBV7-3	TRBJ2-6	ASSLMPQGAVGANVLT
TRBD2	TRBV11-2	TRBJ2-5	ASSFSSGETQY
NA	TRBV6-6	TRBJ1-2	AARSGAGGYT
NA	TRBV6-6	TRBJ1-5	ASTPDPWEGNQPQH
NA	TRBV19	TRBJ1-2	ASSVRTGSNYGYT
TRBD1	TRBV5-1	TRBJ1-1	ASSWDPGTGYTEAF
TRBD1	TRBV25-1	TRBJ2-1	ASRGQGKDYNEQF
NA	TRBV10-3	TRBJ2-1	AISEGTSNEQF
TRBD1	TRBV7-2	TRBJ2-7	ASSLGGQGAYEQY
NA	TRBV7-8	TRBJ2-5	ASSLAWTDQETQY
TRBD1	TRBV27	TRBJ1-6	ASSSSGQTHSPLH
TRBD2	TRBV5-4	TRBJ2-5	ASSSYLAGVSETQY
TRBD2	TRBV6-6	TRBJ2-5	ASSYKTSVQETQY
NA	TRBV7-2	TRBJ2-1	ASSTPQTTYNEQF
TRBD2	TRBV20-1	TRBJ2-1	SASLVSGRASGEQF
NA	TRBV14	TRBJ2-1	ASSQTYRVGNEQF
TRBD2	TRBV13	TRBJ2-2	ASSLGRLAGRDGELF
NA	TRBV13	TRBJ1-1	ASTPFPAAQEAF
NA	TRBV20-1	TRBJ1-2	SASESDYGYT
NA	TRBV5-1	TRBJ1-2	ASSRTPRGLNYGYT
NA	TRBV29-1	TRBJ1-1	SVDTDLNTEAF
TRBD2	TRBV19	TRBJ2-1	ASSPWTSGAYNEQF
NA	TRBV5-1	TRBJ2-1	ASSTTGTSSYNEQF
TRBD1	TRBV6-6	TRBJ2-7	ASSYLGQNYEQY
NA	TRBV20-1	TRBJ1-5	SASRQYNQPQH
NA	TRBV12-3/TRBV12-4	TRBJ1-6	ASSFSGPLH
NA	TRBV30	TRBJ2-1	AWSPQGSSYNEQF
NA	TRBV20-1	TRBJ2-5	SASGRQETQY
NA	TRBV4-2	TRBJ1-3	ASSQERAGNTIY